A selection of T cell receptor beta chains follows, all from one sample in a study of blood T cells in healthy people across ages. TCRdb used MiXCR to reprocess the 5' RACE reads, holding one entry per CDR3 protein. The sample yields roughly 1,700,000 distinct CDR3 sequences, 28% seen once. Sequenced input: blood. These receptors all come from a woman aged 25-40 years in good health. CDR3s include the opening cysteine and the closing phenylalanine or tryptophan. The D gene is left open where the match is weak. The listing skips clone size in some rows; elsewhere it reads once, few, many or a size class.

clone size: few
D gene: TRBD1
V gene: TRBV20-1
J gene: TRBJ1-2
CDR3 protein: CSARRTGGAHGYTF
CDR3 DNA: TGCAGTGCTAGAAGGACAGGGGGCGCCCATGGCTACACCTTC

clone size: -
D gene: TRBD1
V gene: TRBV20-1
J gene: TRBJ1-1
CDR3 protein: CSAHTRAGGLNTEAFF
CDR3 DNA: TGCAGTGCGCACACTCGGGCAGGGGGCCTGAACACTGAAGCTTTCTTT

clone size: many
D gene: -
V gene: TRBV24-1
J gene: TRBJ2-7
CDR3 protein: CATSDLSSNEQYF
CDR3 DNA: TGTGCCACCAGTGATTTGTCGTCCAACGAGCAGTACTTC

clone size: -
D gene: -
V gene: TRBV29-1
J gene: TRBJ1-3
CDR3 protein: CSAASVGNTIYF
CDR3 DNA: TGCAGCGCCGCAAGTGTAGGAAACACCATATATTTT

clone size: few
D gene: TRBD1
V gene: TRBV10-3
J gene: TRBJ2-7
CDR3 protein: CAISERTGNEQYF
CDR3 DNA: TGTGCCATCAGTGAGAGGACAGGGAACGAGCAGTACTTC

clone size: -
D gene: TRBD2
V gene: TRBV7-9
J gene: TRBJ2-1
CDR3 protein: CASSPRLAEIPSNEQFF
CDR3 DNA: TGTGCCAGCAGCCCGCGGCTAGCGGAAATCCCAAGCAATGAGCAGTTCTTC

clone size: few
D gene: -
V gene: TRBV24-1
J gene: TRBJ1-1
CDR3 protein: CATSEGVYTEAFF
CDR3 DNA: TGTGCCACCAGTGAGGGGGTTTATACTGAAGCTTTCTTT

clone size: -
D gene: -
V gene: TRBV28
J gene: TRBJ1-2
CDR3 protein: CASNGAADYGYTF
CDR3 DNA: TGTGCCAGCAACGGGGCGGCCGATTATGGCTACACCTTC

clone size: many
D gene: TRBD2
V gene: TRBV20-1
J gene: TRBJ2-7
CDR3 protein: CSAIPFLTSGGSYEQYF
CDR3 DNA: TGCAGTGCAATCCCATTTCTAACTAGCGGGGGCTCCTACGAGCAGTACTTC

clone size: few
D gene: -
V gene: TRBV5-5
J gene: TRBJ2-7
CDR3 protein: CASIAGTSTYEQYF
CDR3 DNA: TGTGCCAGCATCGCCGGGACTTCAACTTACGAGCAGTACTTC

clone size: many
D gene: TRBD2
V gene: TRBV10-3
J gene: TRBJ2-3
CDR3 protein: CAISFSGSSDTQYF
CDR3 DNA: TGTGCCATCAGTTTTAGCGGGAGCTCAGATACGCAGTATTTT

clone size: few
D gene: -
V gene: TRBV5-1
J gene: TRBJ2-2
CDR3 protein: CASSLALGNTGELFF
CDR3 DNA: TGCGCCAGCAGCTTGGCCCTCGGTAACACCGGGGAGCTGTTTTTT

clone size: -
D gene: -
V gene: TRBV5-5
J gene: TRBJ2-7
CDR3 protein: CASSLRADSYSYNEQYF
CDR3 DNA: TGTGCCAGCAGCCTCAGGGCGGACTCCTATTCCTACAATGAGCAGTACTTC

clone size: -
D gene: TRBD1
V gene: TRBV12-3/TRBV12-4
J gene: TRBJ1-5
CDR3 protein: CASSYDRGRQPQHF
CDR3 DNA: TGTGCCAGCAGTTACGACAGGGGCCGTCAGCCCCAGCATTTT

clone size: many
D gene: TRBD1
V gene: TRBV15
J gene: TRBJ1-2
CDR3 protein: CATSSDRGFGYTF
CDR3 DNA: TGTGCCACCAGCAGCGACAGGGGGTTCGGCTACACCTTC

clone size: -
D gene: -
V gene: TRBV20-1
J gene: TRBJ2-1
CDR3 protein: CSATTGVSYNEQFF
CDR3 DNA: TGCAGTGCCACCACTGGGGTATCCTACAATGAGCAGTTCTTC

clone size: few
D gene: TRBD1
V gene: TRBV5-1
J gene: TRBJ2-7
CDR3 protein: CASSLKALGQGASYEQYF
CDR3 DNA: TGCGCCAGCAGCTTAAAAGCTCTGGGACAGGGGGCCTCCTACGAGCAGTACTTC